These 27 T cell receptor beta chains originate from one sample sequenced in a study of cytotoxic CD8 clonotypes in ibrutinib-treated CLL. The method was immunoSEQ multiplex PCR; TCRdb's version includes in-frame clones alone and lacks a portion of them. The profile shows some 200,000 clones, 72% of them singletons. The source material was PBMCs, sampled after 24 months of ibrutinib treatment. Receptors originate from a human donor with chronic lymphocytic leukemia.

The V call is TRBV7-2, the J call TRBJ2-5, with D unclear. Per germline, CDR1 SGHTA and CDR2 FQGNSA. CDR3 size: 18 residues. The V end was cut by 5 bases, the J end by 2 bases, with 24 bases between. DNA of the CDR3: TGTGCCAGCAGCCTACGAGGTGGACCGGTCCCGAGACAAGAGACCCAGTACTTC. It specifies CASSLRGGPVPRQETQYF.

The chain is built from TRBV30 and TRBJ2-5; D perhaps matches TRBD2 (7 bases). Trimming stripped 4 bases from V and 3 bases from J, with 15 bases between. This CDR3 has 14 amino acids. The germline V gene encodes CDR1 GTSNPN and CDR2 SVGIG (reference sequence). The CDR3 loop reads CAWNRGAAEETQYF. The DNA for the CDR3 is TGTGCCTGGAACCGGGGGGCAGCAGAAGAGACCCAGTACTTC. The full variable domain, its missing parts supplied by reference TRBV30 and TRBJ2-5, is SQTIHQWPATLVQPVGSPLSLECTVEGTSNPNLYWYRQAAGRGLQLLFYSVGIGQISSEVPQNLSASRPQDRQFILSSKKLLLSDSGFYLCAWNRGAAEETQYFGPGTRLLVL.

This chain connects TRBV14 to TRBJ1-2; 8 bases match TRBD1. The trim removed 4 bases at V and 4 bases at J, leaving 5 bases unmatched. CDR1 and CDR2 from the germline V gene are SGHDN and FVKESK. CDR3 size: 14 residues. CDR3 loop: CASSPGQVRYGYTF. Here the CDR3 DNA reads TGTGCCAGCAGCCCGGGACAGGTTCGCTATGGCTACACCTTC.

This clone was found a few times. The chain employs TRBV2 and TRBJ2-7, with 8 nucleotides matching TRBD1. CDR3 size: 18 residues. CDR1 is SNHLY and CDR2 is FYNNEI in the germline V gene. V was clipped by 3 bases and J by 2 bases; unmatched bases: 15. CDR3 sequence (DNA): TGTGCCAGCAGTGACCGTTCACACCGGGGACAGGCGCCCTACGAGCAGTACTTC. As protein: CASSDRSHRGQAPYEQYF.

The V gene is TRBV10-3, the J gene TRBJ2-1, with 7 bases that match TRBD2. This CDR3 comprises 15 residues. Germline-derived CDR1 and CDR2 are ENHRY and SYGVKD. The J segment lost 10 bases and the V segment lost 3 bases, leaving 12 bases of the junction unmatched. CDR3 amino acids: CAISDPGRARFEQFF. In nucleotides, the CDR3 is TGTGCCATCAGTGATCCTGGGAGGGCTAGATTCGAGCAGTTCTTC.

The chain employs TRBV5-1 and TRBJ1-2; D unresolved. V was pared by 2 bases and J by 4 bases, with 9 bases between. Germline CDR1 reads SGHRS; CDR2 reads YFSETQ. CDR3 size: 13 residues. The CDR3 here is CASSLETSYGYTF. The CDR3 DNA is TGCGCCAGCAGCTTAGAGACCTCCTATGGCTACACCTTC.

The chain couples TRBV19 to TRBJ1-4; D gene unclear. The CDR3 is 15 residues long. Germline CDR1 and CDR2: LNHDA and SQIVND (reference sequence). Between the trimmed V and J ends, which lost 6 bases and 0 bases, there was a span of 11 bases. As DNA, the CDR3 is TGTGCCAGTAGAAGGTACACTGCAACTAATGAAAAACTGTTTTTT. Its protein is CASRRYTATNEKLFF.

The count of this clone is one. V and J are TRBV5-1 and TRBJ1-1, with 9 bases fitting TRBD1. Germline assignment: CDR1 SGHRS and CDR2 YFSETQ. The CDR3 is 16 residues long. V was clipped by 4 bases and J by 6 bases; unmatched bases: 13. DNA of the CDR3: TGCGCCAGCAGCCCAACTACAGGGGGCTCCCTTTCTGAAGCTTTCTTT. Translated, it gives CASSPTTGGSLSEAFF.

This clone was picked up one time. V is TRBV30 and J is TRBJ1-1; TRBD1 is a possible D gene (5 bases). This CDR3 spans 14 amino acids. Germline CDR1 and CDR2: GTSNPN and SVGIG (reference sequence). V was pared by 4 bases and J by 6 bases, with 18 bases between. In DNA, the CDR3 is TGTGCCTGGAAGGAGGGGTTTCTGAGGCCTGAAGCTTTCTTT. This codes for CAWKEGFLRPEAFF.

The rearrangement joins TRBV14 to TRBJ2-1; TRBD2 agrees at 7 bases. This CDR3 has 15 amino acids. V was pared by 0 bases and J by 7 bases, with 6 bases of the junction left unmatched. Germline V gene sequence: CDR1 SGHDN, CDR2 FVKESK. CDR3 nucleotide sequence: TGTGCCAGCAGCCAAGATTTGGGAGGGAATAATGAGCAGTTCTTC. Translation gives CASSQDLGGNNEQFF.

The chain has TRBV28 and TRBJ2-7; D call uncertain. The CDR3 runs to 12 residues. The V end was cut by 1 base, the J end by 3 bases, with 4 bases between. Per germline, CDR1 MDHEN and CDR2 SYDVKM. The CDR3 coding sequence is TGTGCCAGCAGTTTATATGACTACGAGCAGTACTTC. Its translation: CASSLYDYEQYF.

The genes are TRBV11-2 and TRBJ2-1; D perhaps matches TRBD2 (5 bases). The CDR3 has 16 amino acids. Germline assignment: CDR1 SGHAT and CDR2 FQNNGV. With 2 bases removed from V and 2 bases from J, the gap between germline ends came to 13 bases. CDR3 sequence: CASSLSAGLPYNEQFF. The CDR3 region has the DNA TGTGCCAGCAGCTTATCGGCCGGACTGCCCTACAATGAGCAGTTCTTC.

The chain links TRBV6-5 to TRBJ2-7, with TRBD2 matching over 9 bases. Germline values: CDR1 MNHEY, CDR2 SVGAGI. J gave up 0 bases and V 4 bases, and 7 bases lay outside the gene matches. CDR3 length: 16 residues. This CDR3 reads CASSSTRLADSYEQYF. As DNA, the CDR3 is TGTGCCAGCAGTTCCACCAGACTAGCGGACTCCTACGAGCAGTACTTC.

This rearrangement joins TRBV27 to TRBJ2-3, with 7 bases fitting TRBD2. This CDR3 has 18 residues. The germline V gene encodes CDR1 MNHEY and CDR2 SMNVEV (reference sequence). V shed 2 bases, J shed 1 base, and the junction held 12 bases outside the gene matches. CDR3 nucleotides: TGTGCCAGCAGTTTAAGGTGTAGTGCGGGAGCCTGCACAGATACGCAGTATTTT. Residues: CASSLRCSAGACTDTQYF.

V is TRBV11-2 and J is TRBJ1-3; a weak D match, TRBD1 (6 bases). Germline V CDR1 and CDR2: SGHAT, FQNNGV. There are 15 residues in the CDR3. The germline V and J ends were trimmed by 5 bases and 4 bases, with 15 bases remaining between them. The CDR3 loop reads CASSKGGIWGNTIYF. CDR3 sequence (DNA): TGTGCCAGCAGCAAAGGGGGGATCTGGGGAAACACCATATATTTT.

The CDR3 DNA follows: TGTGCCAGCAGCCCCACTAGCGGGAGATCCTACGAGCAGTACTTC. Protein sequence: CASSPTSGRSYEQYF. The V call is TRBV5-6, the J call TRBJ2-7; 11 bases line up with TRBD2. Germline trimming cut 4 bases from V and 1 base from J; bases unmatched to any gene: 4. The CDR3 runs to 15 residues. Germline V gene lookup returns CDR1 SGHDT and CDR2 YYEEEE.

V and J are TRBV7-6 and TRBJ2-3; TRBD2 aligns across 12 bases. CDR1 and CDR2 from the germline V gene are SGHVS and FNYEAQ. J gave up 0 bases and V 5 bases, and 6 bases lay outside the gene matches. The CDR3 is 17 residues long. As DNA, the CDR3 is TGTGCCAGCAGCGGGACTAGCGGGTTACCTAGCACAGATACGCAGTATTTT. It codes for CASSGTSGLPSTDTQYF.

This sequence joins TRBV5-1 and TRBJ1-4, with D uncertain. Germline V lookup: CDR1 SGHRS, CDR2 YFSETQ. Trimming took off 1 base at V and 0 bases at J, with 1 base between the two ends. CDR3 size: 13 residues. The CDR3 protein is CASSLSTNEKLFF. CDR3 bases: TGCGCCAGCAGCTTGTCAACTAATGAAAAACTGTTTTTT.

The chain joins TRBV30 to TRBJ2-3; D tentatively fits TRBD1 or TRBD2 (5 bases each). Germline CDR1 reads GTSNPN; CDR2 reads SVGIG (reference sequence). The CDR3 has 12 amino acids. Trimming took off 3 bases at V and 2 bases at J, with 6 bases between the two ends. The CDR3 sequence: CAWRGTTDTQYF. The CDR3 DNA reads TGTGCCTGGAGAGGGACCACAGATACGCAGTATTTT.

This clone was observed a single time. The J gene is TRBJ2-3, the V gene TRBV4-3, with TRBD1 identical over 8 bases. Germline V lookup: CDR1 LGHNA, CDR2 YSLEER. Unmatched junction bases numbered 2, after V lost 1 base and J lost 2 bases. This CDR3 contains 15 residues. CDR3 protein: CASSQGQGFTDTQYF. CDR3 bases: TGCGCCAGCAGCCAAGGACAGGGGTTCACAGATACGCAGTATTTT.

The V call is TRBV5-4, the J call TRBJ2-7; TRBD2 matches at 12 bases. This CDR3 has 16 amino acids. CDR1 SGHNT and CDR2 YYREEE come from the germline V gene (reference sequence). The V segment lost 3 bases and the J segment 7 bases; nucleotides outside the gene matches: 11. The CDR3 loop is CASSSPGLAGSREQYF. Here the CDR3 DNA reads TGTGCCAGCAGCTCGCCCGGACTAGCGGGATCGAGAGAGCAGTACTTC.

This clone was found a few times. The gene calls are TRBV2 and TRBJ2-3; a weak D match, TRBD1 (6 bases). Trimming pared 5 bases from V and 2 bases from J, leaving 17 bases between. Germline CDR1 reads SNHLY; CDR2 reads FYNNEI. The CDR3 has 16 amino acids. The CDR3 bases are TGTGCCAGCAGTCGTCTAGGGGGTTTGGACACAGATACGCAGTATTTT. It specifies CASSRLGGLDTDTQYF.

The chain couples TRBV14 to TRBJ1-3; D gene ambiguous. Trimming took off 2 bases at V and 1 base at J, with 9 bases between the two ends. This CDR3 region has 15 residues. Germline lookup yields CDR1 SGHDN and CDR2 FVKESK. CDR3 sequence: CASSQRAHSGNTIYF. CDR3 DNA: TGTGCCAGCAGCCAACGGGCACATTCTGGAAACACCATATATTTT.

The chain recombines TRBV19 with TRBJ1-5, with D maybe TRBD1 (6 bases). The CDR3 is 14 amino acids. Trimming pared 3 bases from V and 2 bases from J, leaving 8 bases between. Germline V gene sequence: CDR1 LNHDA, CDR2 SQIVND (reference sequence). CDR3 loop: CASSINRGNQPQHF. The DNA for the CDR3 is TGTGCCAGTAGTATTAACAGGGGCAATCAGCCCCAGCATTTT.

This sequence joins TRBV18 and TRBJ1-4; 11 nucleotides agree with TRBD1. The CDR3 covers 15 residues. V gave up 2 bases and J gave up 8 bases; unmatched junction bases: 4. CDR1 is KGHSH and CDR2 is LQKENI in the germline V gene. CDR3 sequence (DNA): TGTGCCAGCTCACCAGGACAGGGGGCTTTCGAAAAACTGTTTTTT. The encoded protein is CASSPGQGAFEKLFF.

This clone has a handful of counts. The V gene is TRBV30, the J gene TRBJ1-1; D gene uncertain. The CDR3 covers 13 residues. CDR1 and CDR2 from the germline V gene are GTSNPN and SVGIG (reference sequence). V was clipped by 4 bases and J by 0 bases, with 9 bases between them. For the CDR3, the DNA is TGTGCCTGGACCATGCAATTGAACACTGAAGCTTTCTTT. It specifies CAWTMQLNTEAFF.

This clone is a singleton in its sample. The chain is built from TRBV7-2 and TRBJ2-3, with D maybe TRBD1 (6 bases). V dropped 6 bases and J dropped 4 bases, with 14 bases sitting between them. Germline-derived CDR1 and CDR2 are SGHTA and FQGNSA. The CDR3 is made up of 14 amino acids. The CDR3 protein is CASSQTGWSDTQYF. In DNA, the CDR3 is TGTGCCAGCAGTCAAACAGGGTGGTCAGATACGCAGTATTTT.